The TCR beta chain under discussion was sequenced for a study of identical twins. Study-wide points: Insertions were reduced in abundant cord blood beta clonotypes but not in memory repertoires.

In this sample, this clonotype turned up a few times. What it binds is not known. cDNA molecules carried unique molecular identifiers, and template switching added a universal primer site. Using its own MiXCR run on the 5' RACE reads, TCRdb lists one record per CDR3 protein. Among about 890,000 distinct CDR3 sequences listed, around an eighth were seen once. The CDR3 covers 15 residues. The V and J ends lost 4 bases and 10 bases respectively, with 19 bases between them. Germline CDR1 is MDHEN and CDR2 is SYDVKM. These records were also assigned to another study, of yellow fever vaccine responses in identical twins.

The specimen was PBMCs. The origin of this receptor is a woman between 18 and 30 years old in good health. The chain has TRBV28 and TRBJ2-2, with D tentatively TRBD1 (6 bases). Written as DNA, the CDR3 is TGTGCCAGCAGTTCGGGACAACCAAGTGTTGCGGAGCTGTTTTTT. Protein: CASSSGQPSVAELFF.